This T cell receptor (beta chain) was observed in a study of blood T cell repertoires in COVID-19 (dated by TCRdb to 2020 to 2022). For the study in its entirety: Samples from collaborators originated in the United States, Italy and Spain and spanned both the acute and convalescent phases of COVID-19. The material from the prospective study consisted of cDNA or gDNA derived from T cells, B-cell-depleted T cells, or PBMCs. Subjects who had been exposed to COVID-19, were actively infected with it, or had recovered from it provided the deeply sampled blood TCRbeta repertoires that made up the dataset. The repertoires were made available in a free public database intended to serve as a resource for research on the immune response to SARS-CoV-2. The samples were drawn from two sources: the first 160 participants of the ongoing ImmuneRACE study, and 950 to 1,500 subjects contributed by 6 global collaborators. The sample metadata nearly always contained a de-identified subject ID, COVID-19 status, age in years and sex. Where available, HLA class I and class II types were obtained from metadata supplied by the sample provider rather than from assay-based typing. What the work shows at the level of the full study, not this receptor alone: How much clinical and demographic metadata was included differed by source and by participant, and the metadata was provided uncurated.

TCRbeta CDR3 regions were amplified from genomic DNA using the immunoSEQ Assay, a bias-controlled multiplex PCR. Turning to the authors' computational methods: Within the assay, amplification of reference gene primers was used to estimate how many nucleated cells each sample contained. Sequence reads were collapsed and filtered to measure the absolute abundance of every unique TCRbeta CDR3 rearrangement. Productive Simpson clonality was computed per sample as the square root of Simpson's diversity index over productive rearrangements. TCRdb retrieved this table from immuneACCESS and kept in-frame rearrangements only. Not all clones are present; in checked studies, unresolved V genes account for under half, and no reason is known for the remainder. The V and J calls and clone size are taken from that table; D and trimming were inferred from the DNA. Counted in this sample were about 50,000 clones; around 80% of them appeared once. About 25% of the sample is held by the ten biggest clonotypes.

Counted from cysteine to phenylalanine, this CDR3 has 15 amino acids. The kept DNA is CDR3 alone, 45 bases in frame from the first base. As encoded in the germline V gene (reference sequence), CDR1 is LNHDA while CDR2 is SQIVND. V loses 5 bases, J loses 1 base, and the germline ends lie 12 bases apart. About this clone itself: Its antigen is currently not known. The record has no base qualities; no much larger clone is one base away.

The collaborating institutions used their own protocols to collect whole blood in K2EDTA tubes. For TCRbeta analysis, collaborators shipped samples in one of three forms: frozen whole blood, isolated PBMCs, or DNA extracted from either of those sample types. The V and J genes are TRBV19 and TRBJ1-3, and possibly TRBD1, on 5 matching bases. Sequencing was carried out using peripheral blood. The clonotype comes from a man aged 70-80 years with acute or convalescent COVID-19. In nucleotides, the sequence is TGTGCCAGTAGTTACAGGCGTACGTCTGGAAACACCATATATTTT. Its protein is CASSYRRTSGNTIYF.